This TCR beta chain was obtained from a study of shared clonotypes between healthy human individuals. Overall study: Contributing individuals were a couple of females and three males aged 18 to 49.

Genomic DNA from each subset was divided evenly over several immunoSEQ plates. Sequencing was performed with immunoSEQ multiplex PCR; in TCRdb, only in-frame clones are kept and a portion is missing. The table has fewer than 700,000 clones, roughly 79% seen once; the top ten hold around 13%. Germline V gene sequence: CDR1 SGHDT, CDR2 YYEEEE. CDR3 length equals 15 residues. V was clipped by 0 bases and J by 5 bases, with 15 bases between them. The receptor was isolated from a woman aged 40 to 50 in good health. Some clones in this sample may be carry-over from other donors' samples. This chain connects TRBV5-6 to TRBJ2-7, with D maybe TRBD1 (5 bases). The sequencing input was PBMCs. CDR3 region: CASSLAPGPPNEQYF. The DNA of the CDR3 is TGTGCCAGCAGCTTGGCTCCAGGGCCTCCTAACGAGCAGTACTTC.